The sequence of this TCR beta chain was determined in a study of cytomegalovirus exposure and HLA in healthy donors. In the study overall: An early release of data contained about 85 million unique TCRs, which came from HLA-typed donors.

As to this clone: Its matching antigen is unknown.

In the PCR, 60 Vbeta and 13 Jbeta primers were used. Clones were read by immunoSEQ multiplex PCR, and TCRdb kept only the in-frame ones, dropping some. The table records 210,000 or so clones, more than 70% of them present only once. The study, taken as a whole, reports: A later analysis reportedly identified an Asian-associated ancestry cluster as carrying fewer N-insertions than the approximately 620-donor mean. The study assumed roughly uniform donor sequencing depth for presence/absence analyses. Trimming of TCR beta V- and J-genes showed a link, identified in a later analysis, to a missense DCLRE1C variant.

Sequences were obtained from PBMCs. The TCR sequence derives from a boy aged 5-17 years in good health and CMV-seronegative.

CDR3 in amino acids: CASSGGGTPMGGIFYEQFF. The DNA for the CDR3 is TGTGCCAGCAGTGGGGGGGGGACTCCAATGGGCGGAATATTCTATGAGCAGTTCTTC. The chain couples TRBV28 to TRBJ2-1; 7 bases align to TRBD2. The trim removed 5 bases at V and 8 bases at J, leaving 24 bases unmatched. The CDR3 covers 19 residues. Germline V gene sequence: CDR1 MDHEN, CDR2 SYDVKM.